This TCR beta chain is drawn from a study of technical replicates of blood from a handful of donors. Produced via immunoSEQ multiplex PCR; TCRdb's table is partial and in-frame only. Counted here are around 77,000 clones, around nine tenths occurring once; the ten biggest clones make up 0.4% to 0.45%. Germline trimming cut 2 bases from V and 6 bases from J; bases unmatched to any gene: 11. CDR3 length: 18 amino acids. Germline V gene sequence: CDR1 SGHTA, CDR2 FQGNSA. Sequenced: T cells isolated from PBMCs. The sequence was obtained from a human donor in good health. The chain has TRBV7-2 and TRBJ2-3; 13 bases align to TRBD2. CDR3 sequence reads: CASSLYGLLAGGPDTQYF. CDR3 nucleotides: TGTGCCAGCAGCTTATATGGCCTACTAGCGGGAGGGCCCGATACGCAGTATTTT.